The clone carrying this T cell receptor beta chain was observed a few times. As yet, its antigen is unknown. Then a second PCR, running about 7 to 11 cycles, was carried out with a sample-barcoded 5' primer and a J-beta primer mix. TCRdb used MiXCR to reprocess the 5' RACE reads, holding one entry per CDR3 protein. The sample has 1.5 million to 1.9 million distinct CDR3 sequences; 42% are singletons. These data originate in a study of blood T cells in healthy people across ages. The study, taken as a whole, reports: Roughly linearly, TCR beta diversity per million T cells fell as age increased. Naive and antigen-experienced cells could not be conclusively compared, given unsorted PBMCs.

The CDR3 has 15 residues. The ends were cut back, 2 bases at V and 1 base at J, with 11 bases in the middle. CDR1 is SGHAT, CDR2 FQNNGV, per germline. Caucasian individuals from Russia who were healthy and aged roughly 6 to 95 acted as donors. PBMCs, at least 6 million per sample, were isolated. The TCR originated in a woman in her late teens or twenties in good health. The genes are TRBV11-2 and TRBJ1-1; D perhaps matches TRBD1 (6 bases). Material: blood. CDR3 in amino acids: CASSLIKGQNTEAFF. CDR3 DNA: TGTGCCAGCAGCTTAATCAAGGGACAGAACACTGAAGCTTTCTTT.